The entry below describes one TCR beta chain. This clonotype was counted only a few times. Its recognized antigen is unknown. Base qualities are missing; no much larger clone stands one base away. In the germline V gene (reference sequence), CDR1 corresponds to DFQATT and CDR2 to SNEGSKA. Including the terminal cysteine and phenylalanine, the CDR3 comprises 14 residues. The retained sequence is limited to the CDR3, 42 bases, with the frame set at the first base. V loses 4 bases of germline sequence and J loses 2 bases, and the interval between the two ends is 13 bases. These data come from a study of blood T cells in healthy people across ages (dated by TCRdb to between 2014 and 2017). Study-wide context: In model experiments, roughly one uniquely barcoded TCR beta cDNA molecule per two T cells was captured by template switching. The donors were divided into four age groups: young (average 16 years), middle-aged (about 40), aged (approximately 62) and long-lived (about 80). Using the same blood draw, the study looked at two additional independent replicas of 1 million unique cDNA reads for two donors, one aged 18 to 30 and the other aged 80 or older. The study measured age-related changes in TCR beta repertoire diversity using deep sequencing normalized with unique cDNA molecular identifiers. To avoid experimental bias, donors of different ages were randomly spread across the sequencing lanes.

The donors were some 36 Caucasian individuals from Russia, aged roughly 6 to 100 years, who were systemically healthy. Around 9.9 milliliters of peripheral blood were collected from each donor into EDTA-treated Vacutainer tubes. Ficoll-Paque density-gradient centrifugation was used to isolate PBMCs, with at least 6.5 million per sample. Total RNA, at least 6 micrograms per sample, was extracted from PBMCs with Trizol reagent. The percentages of naive CD45RAhigh/CD27high T cells were determined by flow cytometry on a PBMC aliquot from every donor. Broader findings and caveats from the paper: Donor CMV infection status was unknown, potentially confounding age-related changes in expanded clonotypes. Estimates of total diversity from one million sequenced T cells were regarded as lower bounds and underestimates. There was a strong correlation between observed TCR beta diversity and the percentage of naive T cells measured by flow cytometry. Compared with the aged group, more naive CD4+ T cells, fewer expanded clones and increased TCR diversity were shown by the long-lived group, suggesting age selection. Observed TCR beta diversity per million T cells fell roughly linearly with age, and a significant reduction was already apparent by age around 36. Bulk unsorted PBMC profiling prevented conclusive comparison of naive and antigen-experienced compartments.

Libraries were prepared through 5' RACE. Instrument on record: Illumina HiSeq 2500. A second PCR of about 6 to 11 cycles was run with a J-beta primer mix and a sample-barcoded 5' primer. Each TCR beta cDNA molecule received a unique molecular identifier from a template-switch 5' adaptor carrying 12 random nucleotides. Each sample yielded at least 2.5 million CDR3-containing paired-end reads. First-strand cDNA synthesis was performed from all RNA using the Mint cDNA synthesis kit, with priming by a TRBC-specific oligonucleotide. All cDNA was treated with uracil-DNA glycosylase and then went through a first 18-cycle PCR with the universal primers M1SS and BC2_uni_R. The paper's processing steps were these. Normalization of each sample was performed by random selection of 1 million high-quality reads, each carrying a distinct molecular identifier. Instead of being binned into consensus sequences, reads with shared molecular identifiers were discarded. CDR3 identification, clonotype clustering and error correction used MiTCR with a Q25 quality threshold and the strictest error-elimination algorithm. Lower-bound total TCR beta diversity was estimated with a nonparametric unseen species model using Euler transformation. TCRdb itself trimmed the public reads at Q25 with fastp, ran MiXCR and retained productive beta chains. Each CDR3 protein appears once, grouped with its most common genes and DNA. Here the V and J calls rest on TCRdb's processing, not on the authors' analysis. This sample holds hundreds of thousands of distinct CDR3 sequences; roughly 56% were observed only once. The top ten clones comprise roughly 24% of the sample.

The sequence is built from TRBV20-1 and TRBJ2-3; the D match is possibly TRBD1 or TRBD2, with 5 bases aligned in each. This TCR was sampled from a man aged 35 to 55 in good health. Material: blood. The nucleotide sequence is given as TGCAGTGCTACGGGACCCCTAGACACAGATACGCAGTATTTT. It codes for CSATGPLDTDTQYF.